The sequence of this TCR beta chain was determined in a study of blood T cells in healthy people across ages. Study results and caveats: Older individuals had lower TCR beta diversity per million T cells (the decline was roughly linear).

Next came a second PCR, run for about 7 to 12 cycles, which used a sample-barcoded 5' primer along with a J-beta primer mix. One entry per CDR3 protein results from TCRdb running MiXCR on the 5' RACE reads. The sample has approximately 1.5 million distinct CDR3 sequences, 35% to 45% seen once. Germline CDR1 reads MDHEN; CDR2 reads SYDVKM. The CDR3 runs to 15 residues. Trimming removed 4 bases from V and 0 bases from J, with 13 bases in between. As for this clonotype: Its antigen is as yet unknown.

This clonotype originated in a woman aged 18-35 years in good health. The rearrangement joins TRBV28 to TRBJ2-7; no definite D call. Sequences were obtained from blood. The CDR3, as DNA: TGTGCCAGCAGTTCAGTCCTCATTGGCTCCTACGAGCAGTACTTC. Amino acid sequence: CASSSVLIGSYEQYF.